The clone carrying this TCR beta chain has just a few counts. Its target is unknown. Healthy Caucasians alone served as donors. This sample is drawn from a study of identical twins. Germline CDR1 reads ENHRY; CDR2 reads SYGVKD. The CDR3 covers 17 residues. Trimming cost V 0 bases and J 4 bases, with 13 bases left between them. Study-wide results and caveats: Modelling approaches yielded underestimates of out-of-frame TCR alpha sharing between monozygotic twins.

TCRdb re-derived calls from the 5' RACE reads in MiXCR, one entry per CDR3 protein. The data hold 1,800,000 or so distinct CDR3 sequences, with about 32% observed a single time. Material: cord blood. This chain uses TRBV10-3 with TRBJ1-6; D not certain. The TCR comes from a newborn girl in good health. CDR3 protein: CAISESSGTGYNSPLHF. CDR3 DNA: TGTGCCATCAGTGAGTCTTCAGGTACTGGATATAATTCACCCCTCCACTTT.